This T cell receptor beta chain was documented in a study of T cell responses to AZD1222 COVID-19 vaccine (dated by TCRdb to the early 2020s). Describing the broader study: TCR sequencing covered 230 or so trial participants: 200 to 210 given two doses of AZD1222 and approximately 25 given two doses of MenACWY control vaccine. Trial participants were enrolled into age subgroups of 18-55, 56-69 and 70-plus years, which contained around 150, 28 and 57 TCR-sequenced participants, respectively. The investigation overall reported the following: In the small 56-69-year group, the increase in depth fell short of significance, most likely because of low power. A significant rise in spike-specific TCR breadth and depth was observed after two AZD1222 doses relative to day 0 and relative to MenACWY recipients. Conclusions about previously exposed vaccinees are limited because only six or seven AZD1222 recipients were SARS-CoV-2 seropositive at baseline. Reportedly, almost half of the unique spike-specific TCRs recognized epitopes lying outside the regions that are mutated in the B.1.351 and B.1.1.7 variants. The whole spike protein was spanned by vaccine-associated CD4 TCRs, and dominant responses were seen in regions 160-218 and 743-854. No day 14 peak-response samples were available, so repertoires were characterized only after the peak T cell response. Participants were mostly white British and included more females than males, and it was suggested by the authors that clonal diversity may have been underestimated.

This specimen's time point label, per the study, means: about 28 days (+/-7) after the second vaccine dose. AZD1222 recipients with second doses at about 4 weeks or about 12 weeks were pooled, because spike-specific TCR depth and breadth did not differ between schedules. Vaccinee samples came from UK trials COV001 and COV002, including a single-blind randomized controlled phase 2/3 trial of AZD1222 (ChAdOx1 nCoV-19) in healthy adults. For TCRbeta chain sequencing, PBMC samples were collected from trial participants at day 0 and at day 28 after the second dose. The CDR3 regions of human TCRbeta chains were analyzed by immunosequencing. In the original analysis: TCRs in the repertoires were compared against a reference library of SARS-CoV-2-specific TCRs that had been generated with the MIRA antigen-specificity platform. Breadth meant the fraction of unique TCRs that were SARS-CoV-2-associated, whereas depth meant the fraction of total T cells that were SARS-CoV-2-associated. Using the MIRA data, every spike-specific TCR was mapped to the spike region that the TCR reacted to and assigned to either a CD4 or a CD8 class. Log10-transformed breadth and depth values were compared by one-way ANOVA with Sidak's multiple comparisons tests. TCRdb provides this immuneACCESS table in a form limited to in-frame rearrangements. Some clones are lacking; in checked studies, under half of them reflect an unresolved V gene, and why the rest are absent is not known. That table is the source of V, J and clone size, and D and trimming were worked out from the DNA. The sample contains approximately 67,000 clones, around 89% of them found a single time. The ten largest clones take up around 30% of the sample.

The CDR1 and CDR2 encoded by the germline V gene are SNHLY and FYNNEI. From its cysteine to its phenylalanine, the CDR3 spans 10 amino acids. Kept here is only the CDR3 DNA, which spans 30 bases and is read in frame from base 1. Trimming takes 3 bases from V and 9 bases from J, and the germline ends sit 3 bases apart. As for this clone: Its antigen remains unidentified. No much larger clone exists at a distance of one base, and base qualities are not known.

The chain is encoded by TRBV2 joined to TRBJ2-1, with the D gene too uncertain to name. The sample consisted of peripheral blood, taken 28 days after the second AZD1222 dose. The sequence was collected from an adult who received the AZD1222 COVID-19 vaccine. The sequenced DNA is TGTGCCAGCAGTGAGCTTGAGCAGTTCTTC. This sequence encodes CASSELEQFF.